This TCR beta chain is from a study of cytomegalovirus exposure and HLA in healthy donors. The CDR3 is 12 residues long. CDR1 is SGHAT and CDR2 is FQNNGV in the germline V gene. V was clipped by 5 bases and J by 11 bases; unmatched bases: 7. This clone has just a few counts. The PCR had 60 Vbeta and 13 Jbeta primers. Sequenced by immunoSEQ multiplex PCR; TCRdb stores in-frame clones only, minus some. The sample lists 84,000 or so clones, roughly 60% occurring once. This receptor was obtained from a woman under 40 in good health and CMV-seropositive. Material: PBMCs. The chain joins TRBV11-2 to TRBJ1-1, with 8 bases matching TRBD1. For the CDR3, the DNA is TGTGCCAGCAGCCAAGCGAGGACAGGGGCTTTCTTT. It translates to CASSQARTGAFF.